This T cell receptor beta chain originates from a study of human T cells and chemical hapten exposure. Study in general: All patients underwent weekly scalp dosing with diphenylcyclopropenone for the full approximately 25-week study.

Each CDR3 protein is one row after TCRdb ran MiXCR on the RACE reads. In the table there are tens of thousands of distinct CDR3 sequences, 8% to 10% of which are singletons. The time point: pre-sensitization, week 0. Treatment meaning: therapeutic diphenylcyclopropenone sensitization with weekly scalp DPC. CDR3 length equals 15 residues. V shed 2 bases and J shed 8 bases, with 18 bases lying between them. The TCR comes from a middle-aged woman with alopecia areata. Some clones in this sample may be carry-over from other donors' samples. The chain has TRBV12-3 or TRBV12-4 and TRBJ1-1; D unclear. Source: whole blood, taken in connection with sensitization to the hapten diphenylcyclopropenone (DPC). CDR3 bases: TGTGCCAGCAGTTTAAAATACCGGGTCAGAATCGAAGCTTTCTTT. Protein product: CASSLKYRVRIEAFF.